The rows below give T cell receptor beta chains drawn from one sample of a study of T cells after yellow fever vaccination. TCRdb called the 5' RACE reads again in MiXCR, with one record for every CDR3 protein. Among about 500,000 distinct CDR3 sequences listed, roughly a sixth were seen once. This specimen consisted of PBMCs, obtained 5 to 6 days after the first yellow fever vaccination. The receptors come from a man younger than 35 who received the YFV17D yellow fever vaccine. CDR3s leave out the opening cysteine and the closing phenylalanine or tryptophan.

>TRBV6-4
ASSTGGQQF
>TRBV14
ASSQYRGNTEAF
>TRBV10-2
ASSESTISGEQY
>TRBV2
ASSENRDTQY
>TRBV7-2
ASTFDRGQPQH
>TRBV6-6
ASSYGDQPQH
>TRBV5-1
ASSFQVGGELF
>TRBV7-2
ASSSTGAPGAQY
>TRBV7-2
ASSPRGLAGGNIQY
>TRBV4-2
ASSQVLASGNAQY
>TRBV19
ASSINGGPNEQF
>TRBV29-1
SVHPSRYTDTQY
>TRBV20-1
SASHLRGYEQY
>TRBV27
ASRAGGANQETQY
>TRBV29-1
SVPRGNEQF
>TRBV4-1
ASSQPRVGASEQY
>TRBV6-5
ASRAGDTQY
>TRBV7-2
ASSFPGRLTDTQY
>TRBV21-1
ASSNRTLINYGYT
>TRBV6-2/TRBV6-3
ASSFPGGRGTGELF
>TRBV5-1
ASSLVLDLRQETQY
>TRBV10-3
AIRLADIQY
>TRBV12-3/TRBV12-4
ASSLPGRVGTGELF
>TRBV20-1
SAAQGPFDAYEQY
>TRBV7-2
ASSLAGSEGTQY
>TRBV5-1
ASSLQPPSETQY
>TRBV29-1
SVNKPGGNTGELF
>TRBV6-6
ASLWTGQETQY
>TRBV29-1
SVETAGNTIY
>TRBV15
ATSTMFRETQY
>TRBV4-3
ASSLQVEATDTQY
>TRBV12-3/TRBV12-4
ASSYGLPHGYT
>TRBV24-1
ATSDRSDTEAF
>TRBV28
ASSFPGQSNTEAF
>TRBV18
ASSPLTGQLTDTQY
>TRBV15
ATSTDRSGEQF
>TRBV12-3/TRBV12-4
ASSPTVPGELF
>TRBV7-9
ASSLEGGRRQY
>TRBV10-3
AISVGGTGGIGGELF
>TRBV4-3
ASSSIAGGETQY
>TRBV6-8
ASSLRTGNYEQY
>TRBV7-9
ASLNGWDTEAF
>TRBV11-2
ASSVLRVRGGLETQY
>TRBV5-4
ASTPSIAGAQEQF
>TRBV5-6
ASSVGLGNSNQPQH
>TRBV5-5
ASSSVQGTDTQY